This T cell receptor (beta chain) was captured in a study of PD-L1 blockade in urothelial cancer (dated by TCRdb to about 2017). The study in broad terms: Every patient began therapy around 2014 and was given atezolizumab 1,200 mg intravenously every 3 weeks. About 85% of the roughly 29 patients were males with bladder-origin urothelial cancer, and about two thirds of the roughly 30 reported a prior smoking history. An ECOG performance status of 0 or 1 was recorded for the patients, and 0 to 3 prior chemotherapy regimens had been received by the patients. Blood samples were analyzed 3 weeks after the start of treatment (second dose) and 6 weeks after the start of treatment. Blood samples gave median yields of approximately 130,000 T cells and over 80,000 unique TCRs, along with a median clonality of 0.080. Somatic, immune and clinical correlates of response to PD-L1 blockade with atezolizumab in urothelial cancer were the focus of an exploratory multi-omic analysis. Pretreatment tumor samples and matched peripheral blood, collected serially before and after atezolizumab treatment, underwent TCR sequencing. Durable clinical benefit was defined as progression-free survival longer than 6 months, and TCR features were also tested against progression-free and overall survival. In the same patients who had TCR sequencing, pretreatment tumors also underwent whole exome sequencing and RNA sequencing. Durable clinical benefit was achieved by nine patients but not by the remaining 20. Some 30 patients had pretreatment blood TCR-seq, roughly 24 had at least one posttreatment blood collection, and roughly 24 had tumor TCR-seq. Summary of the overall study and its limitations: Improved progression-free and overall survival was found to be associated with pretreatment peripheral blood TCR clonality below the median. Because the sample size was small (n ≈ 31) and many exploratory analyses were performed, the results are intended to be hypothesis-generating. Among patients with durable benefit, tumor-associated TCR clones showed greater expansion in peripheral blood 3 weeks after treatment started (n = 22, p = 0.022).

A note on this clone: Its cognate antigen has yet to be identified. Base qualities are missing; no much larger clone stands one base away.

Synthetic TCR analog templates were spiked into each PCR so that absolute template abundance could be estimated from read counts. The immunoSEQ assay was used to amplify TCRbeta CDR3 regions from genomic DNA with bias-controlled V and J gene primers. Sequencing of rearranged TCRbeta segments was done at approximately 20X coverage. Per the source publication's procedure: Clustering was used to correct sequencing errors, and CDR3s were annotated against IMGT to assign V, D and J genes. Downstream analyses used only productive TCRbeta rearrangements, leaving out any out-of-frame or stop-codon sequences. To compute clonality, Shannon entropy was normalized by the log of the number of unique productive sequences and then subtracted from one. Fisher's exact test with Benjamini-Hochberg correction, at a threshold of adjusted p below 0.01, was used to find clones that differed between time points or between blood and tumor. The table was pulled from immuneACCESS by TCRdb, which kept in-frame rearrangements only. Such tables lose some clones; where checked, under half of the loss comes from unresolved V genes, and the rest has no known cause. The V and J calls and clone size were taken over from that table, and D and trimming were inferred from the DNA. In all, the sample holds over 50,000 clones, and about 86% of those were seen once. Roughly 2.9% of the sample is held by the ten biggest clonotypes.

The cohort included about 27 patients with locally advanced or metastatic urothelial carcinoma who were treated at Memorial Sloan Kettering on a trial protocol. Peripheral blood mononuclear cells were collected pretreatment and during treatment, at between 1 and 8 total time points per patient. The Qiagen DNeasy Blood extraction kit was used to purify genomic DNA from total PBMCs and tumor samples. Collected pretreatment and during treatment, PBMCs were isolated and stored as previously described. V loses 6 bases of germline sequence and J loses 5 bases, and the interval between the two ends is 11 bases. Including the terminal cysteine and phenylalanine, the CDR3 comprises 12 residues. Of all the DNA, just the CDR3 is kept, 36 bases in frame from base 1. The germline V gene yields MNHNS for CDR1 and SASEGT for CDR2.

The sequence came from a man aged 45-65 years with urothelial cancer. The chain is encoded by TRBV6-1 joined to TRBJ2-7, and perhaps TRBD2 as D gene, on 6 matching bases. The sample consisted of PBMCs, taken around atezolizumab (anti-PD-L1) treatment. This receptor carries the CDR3 CASSATRHEQYF. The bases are TGTGCCAGCAGCGCGACTAGGCACGAGCAGTACTTC.